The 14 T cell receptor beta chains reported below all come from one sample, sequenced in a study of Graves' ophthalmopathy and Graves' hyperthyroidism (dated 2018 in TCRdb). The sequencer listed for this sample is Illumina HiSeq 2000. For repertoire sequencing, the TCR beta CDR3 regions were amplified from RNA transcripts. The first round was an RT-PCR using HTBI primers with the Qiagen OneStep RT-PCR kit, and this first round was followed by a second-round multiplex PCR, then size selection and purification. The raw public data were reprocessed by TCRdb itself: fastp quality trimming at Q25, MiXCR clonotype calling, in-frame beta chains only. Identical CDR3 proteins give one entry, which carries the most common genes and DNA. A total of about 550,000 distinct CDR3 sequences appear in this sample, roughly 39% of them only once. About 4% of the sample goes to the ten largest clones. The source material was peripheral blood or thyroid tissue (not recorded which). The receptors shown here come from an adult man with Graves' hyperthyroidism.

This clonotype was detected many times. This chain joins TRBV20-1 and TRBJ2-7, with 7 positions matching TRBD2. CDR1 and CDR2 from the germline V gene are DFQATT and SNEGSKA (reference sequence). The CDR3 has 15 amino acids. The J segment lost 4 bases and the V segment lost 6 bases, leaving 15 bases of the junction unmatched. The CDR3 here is CSAHYMAGEWYEQYF. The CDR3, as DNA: TGCAGTGCCCATTACATGGCGGGAGAGTGGTACGAGCAGTACTTC.

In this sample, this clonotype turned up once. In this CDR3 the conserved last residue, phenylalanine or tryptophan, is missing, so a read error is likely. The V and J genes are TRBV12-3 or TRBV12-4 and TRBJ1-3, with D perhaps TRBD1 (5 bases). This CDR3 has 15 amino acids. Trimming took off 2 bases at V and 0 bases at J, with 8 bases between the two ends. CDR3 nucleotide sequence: TGTGCCAGCAGTTTATCAGGGAGCTCTGGAAACACCATATATCTT. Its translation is CASSLSGSSGNTIYL.

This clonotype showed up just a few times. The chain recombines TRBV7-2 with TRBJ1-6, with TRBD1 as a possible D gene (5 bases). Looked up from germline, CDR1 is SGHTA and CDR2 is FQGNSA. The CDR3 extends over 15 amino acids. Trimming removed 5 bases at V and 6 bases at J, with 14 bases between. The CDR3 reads CASSRGRAVNSPLHF. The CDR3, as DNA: TGTGCCAGCAGCCGGGGACGGGCTGTTAATTCACCCCTCCACTTT.

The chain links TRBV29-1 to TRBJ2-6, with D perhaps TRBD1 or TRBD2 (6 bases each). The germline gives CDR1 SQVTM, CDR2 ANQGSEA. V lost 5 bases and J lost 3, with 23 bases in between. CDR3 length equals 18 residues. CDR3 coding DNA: TGCAGCGTTTTTGACAGGCGGGGCGGGGTAGGTGGGGCCAACGTCCTGACTTTC. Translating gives CSVFDRRGGVGGANVLTF.

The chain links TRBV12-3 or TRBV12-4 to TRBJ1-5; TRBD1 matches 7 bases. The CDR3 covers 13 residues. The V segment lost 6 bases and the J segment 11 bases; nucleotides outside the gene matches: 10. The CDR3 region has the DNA TGTGCCAGCAGCCCGAGGGGGCGGGAGACCCAGCATTTT. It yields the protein CASSPRGRETQHF.

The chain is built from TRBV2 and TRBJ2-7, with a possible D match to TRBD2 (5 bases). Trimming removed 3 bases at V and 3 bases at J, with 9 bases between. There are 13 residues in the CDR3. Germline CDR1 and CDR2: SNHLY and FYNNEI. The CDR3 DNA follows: TGTGCCAGCAGTGAGAGGGTCAACTACGAGCAGTACTTC. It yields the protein CASSERVNYEQYF.

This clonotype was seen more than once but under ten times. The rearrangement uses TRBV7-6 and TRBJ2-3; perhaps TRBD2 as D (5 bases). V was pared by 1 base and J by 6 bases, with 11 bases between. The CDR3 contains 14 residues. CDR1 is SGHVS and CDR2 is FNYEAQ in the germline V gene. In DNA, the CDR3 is TGTGCCAGCAGCTTAGGCCTACAGCGGGATACGCAGTATTTT. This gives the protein CASSLGLQRDTQYF.

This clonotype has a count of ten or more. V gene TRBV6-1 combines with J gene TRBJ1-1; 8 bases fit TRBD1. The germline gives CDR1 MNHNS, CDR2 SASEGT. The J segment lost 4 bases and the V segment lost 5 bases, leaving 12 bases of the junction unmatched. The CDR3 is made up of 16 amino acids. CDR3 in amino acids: CASSTWGTGATTEAFF. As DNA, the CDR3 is TGTGCCAGCAGTACGTGGGGGACAGGCGCGACCACTGAAGCTTTCTTT.

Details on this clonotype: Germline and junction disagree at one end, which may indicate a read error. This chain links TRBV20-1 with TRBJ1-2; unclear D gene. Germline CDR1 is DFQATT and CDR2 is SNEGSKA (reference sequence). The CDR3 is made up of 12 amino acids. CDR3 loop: CGARSQDYGFTF. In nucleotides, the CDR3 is TGCGGTGCTAGATCGCAAGACTATGGCTTCACCTTC.

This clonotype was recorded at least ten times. DNA for the CDR3: TGTGCCAGCAGTTTGGACCGGACCGAGGGAGGCTACACCTTC. Its translation is CASSLDRTEGGYTF. This rearrangement joins TRBV6-5 to TRBJ1-2; no clear D. CDR1 MNHEY and CDR2 SVGAGI come from the germline V gene. V shed 4 bases and J shed 8 bases, with 17 bases lying between them. CDR3 length: 14 residues.

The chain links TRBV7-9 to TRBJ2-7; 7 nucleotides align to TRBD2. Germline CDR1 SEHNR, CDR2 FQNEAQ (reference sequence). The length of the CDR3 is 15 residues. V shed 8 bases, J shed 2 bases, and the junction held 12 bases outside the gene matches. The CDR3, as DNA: TGTGCCAGCCGAACCGGGGGAGGGGACGCCTACGAGCAGTACTTC. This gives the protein CASRTGGGDAYEQYF.

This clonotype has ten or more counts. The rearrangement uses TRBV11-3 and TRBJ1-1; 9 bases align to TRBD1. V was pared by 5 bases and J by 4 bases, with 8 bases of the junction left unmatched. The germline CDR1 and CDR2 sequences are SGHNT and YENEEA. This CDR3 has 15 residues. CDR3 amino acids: CASSAGTGRITEAFF. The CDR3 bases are TGTGCCAGCAGCGCAGGGACAGGGCGGATCACTGAAGCTTTCTTT.

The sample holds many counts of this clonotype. The CDR3 here is CASSAGPTYEQYF. The CDR3 DNA sequence: TGTGCCAGCAGCGCAGGACCTACCTACGAGCAGTACTTC. The chain is built from TRBV9 and TRBJ2-7; D unresolved. The CDR3 totals 13 residues. V was cut by 3 bases and J by 2 bases, with 9 bases left in between. Germline V CDR1 and CDR2: SGDLS, YYNGEE.

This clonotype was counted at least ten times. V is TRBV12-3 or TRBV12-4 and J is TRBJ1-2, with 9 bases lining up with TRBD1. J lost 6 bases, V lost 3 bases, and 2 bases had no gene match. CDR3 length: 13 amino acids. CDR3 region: CASSFGTGHGYTF. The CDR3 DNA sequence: TGTGCCAGCAGTTTTGGGACAGGGCATGGCTACACCTTC.